The 31 T cell receptor beta chains in this list originate from one sample, sequenced in a study of PD-L1 blockade in urothelial cancer. The sample's time point: pretreatment peripheral blood. TCRdb keeps only in-frame clones here, not all; method: immunoSEQ multiplex PCR. The sample contains about 49,000 clones, about four fifths of which appear only once. Source: PBMCs, taken around atezolizumab (anti-PD-L1) treatment. The receptors here all came from a man aged 65 to 85 with urothelial cancer.

The V and J genes are TRBV4-1 and TRBJ2-5; 12 nucleotides agree with TRBD2. Germline assignment: CDR1 MGHRA and CDR2 YSYEKL. Trimming at V came to 5 bases and at J to 5 bases, leaving 6 bases not matched to a gene. The CDR3 loop spans 15 amino acids. This CDR3 reads CASSTRLAGEETQYF. DNA for the CDR3: TGCGCCAGCAGCACCCGACTAGCGGGAGAGGAGACCCAGTACTTC.

The J gene is TRBJ2-1, the V gene TRBV28; TRBD2 matches 12 bases. Trimming at V came to 0 bases and at J to 7 bases, leaving 7 bases not matched to a gene. This CDR3 is 17 amino acids long. Germline V gene data show CDR1 as MDHEN and CDR2 as SYDVKM. The CDR3 loop is CASSLWLAGGPRNEQFF. CDR3 DNA: TGTGCCAGCAGTTTATGGCTAGCGGGAGGGCCTAGAAATGAGCAGTTCTTC.

This rearrangement joins TRBV20-1 to TRBJ1-2; 8 positions agree with TRBD1. CDR3 length: 11 residues. The germline gives CDR1 DFQATT, CDR2 SNEGSKA (reference sequence). Losses at the gene ends were 3 bases for V and 11 bases for J; bases not matched to a gene: 5. The CDR3 sequence is CSARDRDQYTF. CDR3 DNA sequence: TGCAGTGCTAGGGACAGGGACCAATACACCTTC.

The V call is TRBV9, the J call TRBJ2-5; unclear D gene. CDR1 and CDR2 (germline): SGDLS, YYNGEE. CDR3 size: 14 residues. Trimming cost V 0 bases and J 1 base, with 7 bases left between them. The CDR3 nucleotides read TGTGCCAGCAGCGTAGGCAACAGCCAAGAGACCCAGTACTTC. Its protein is CASSVGNSQETQYF.

The CDR3 is CASSLGLETQYF. CDR3 coding DNA: TGTGCCAGCAGCTTAGGCCTAGAGACCCAGTACTTC. This chain connects TRBV13 to TRBJ2-5; D call uncertain. V dropped 0 bases and J dropped 4 bases, with 3 bases sitting between them. This CDR3 is 12 amino acids long. Germline CDR1 PRHDT, CDR2 FYEKMQ (reference sequence).

The rearrangement uses TRBV6-4 and TRBJ2-7; possibly TRBD1 for D (6 bases). The CDR3 runs to 14 residues. The V and J ends lost 2 bases and 4 bases respectively, with 12 bases between them. Germline V lookup: CDR1 MRHNA, CDR2 SNTAGT. CDR3 in DNA: TGTGCCAGCAGTGACCAACCCGGGACATACGAGCAGTACTTC. The encoded protein is CASSDQPGTYEQYF.

This clone was picked up one time. The gene calls are TRBV19 and TRBJ2-2; 9 nucleotides line up with TRBD1. The CDR3 consists of 14 residues. V dropped 9 bases and J dropped 4; count of bases not matched to a gene: 6. CDR1 is LNHDA, CDR2 SQIVND, per germline (reference sequence). The CDR3 nucleotides are TGTGCCAGCGCCGGGACAGGGCGCACCGGGGAGCTGTTTTTT. Protein sequence: CASAGTGRTGELFF.

The chain carries TRBV6-5 and TRBJ2-7; TRBD1 matches 8 bases. Germline lookup yields CDR1 MNHEY and CDR2 SVGAGI. The CDR3 extends over 14 amino acids. The J segment lost 3 bases and the V segment lost 6 bases, leaving 7 bases of the junction unmatched. The CDR3 here is CASRPQGALYEQYF. In nucleotides, the CDR3 is TGTGCCAGCAGGCCTCAGGGGGCCCTCTACGAGCAGTACTTC.

The V and J genes are TRBV27 and TRBJ1-4; TRBD1 agrees at 7 bases. The length of the CDR3 is 14 residues. The ends lost 4 bases at V and 7 bases at J; junction bases unmatched: 6. Germline V gives CDR1 MNHEY, CDR2 SMNVEV (reference sequence). The CDR3, as DNA: TGTGCCAGCAGTTCACCGGACAGGAGTGAAAAACTGTTTTTT. This sequence encodes CASSSPDRSEKLFF.

This chain uses TRBV28 with TRBJ1-2; D remains unclear. Between the trimmed V and J ends, which lost 2 bases and 4 bases, there was a span of 8 bases. Germline assignment: CDR1 MDHEN and CDR2 SYDVKM. The CDR3 is 13 residues long. The CDR3 protein is CASSLEAIYGYTF. Written as DNA, the CDR3 is TGTGCCAGCAGTTTAGAGGCGATCTATGGCTACACCTTC.

CDR3 in DNA: TGTGCCAGCAGCTTAAAAGGGGGAAATGAGCAGTTCTTC. Translating it yields CASSLKGGNEQFF. The chain uses TRBV7-3 and TRBJ2-1; a weak D match, TRBD1 (6 bases). The germline V gene encodes CDR1 SGHTA and CDR2 FQGTGA. The germline V and J ends were trimmed by 1 base and 7 bases, with 8 bases remaining between them. This CDR3 has 13 amino acids. The whole variable domain, remainder taken from reference TRBV7-3 and TRBJ2-1, is GAGVSQTPSNKVTEKGKYVELRCDPISGHTALYWYRQSLGQGPEFLIYFQGTGAADDSGLPNDRFFAVRPEGSVSTLKIQRTERGDSAVYLCASSLKGGNEQFFGPGTRLTVL.

V and J are TRBV27 and TRBJ1-2, with D possibly being TRBD1 (5 bases). CDR3 length: 13 amino acids. Trimming stripped 8 bases from V and 4 bases from J, with 14 bases between. Germline values: CDR1 MNHEY, CDR2 SMNVEV (reference sequence). The CDR3 DNA is TGTGCCAGCGGCAAGCAGGGAGGCTATGGCTACACCTTC. Translation: CASGKQGGYGYTF.

The gene calls are TRBV7-3 and TRBJ2-5; D unresolved. Germline CDR1 SGHTA, CDR2 FQGTGA. The CDR3 is 14 residues long. The germline V and J ends were trimmed by 0 bases and 5 bases, with 10 bases remaining between them. The CDR3 is CASSLTSVAETQYF. The CDR3 DNA reads TGTGCCAGCAGCTTAACGTCCGTTGCGGAGACCCAGTACTTC.

The V and J genes are TRBV9 and TRBJ2-2, with 10 nucleotides matching TRBD2. Germline values: CDR1 SGDLS, CDR2 YYNGEE. After removal of 4 bases from V and 7 bases from J, the junction contained 7 bases not matched to a gene. The CDR3 runs to 15 residues. This CDR3 is CASSTAGGHGGELFF. In DNA form, the CDR3 reads TGTGCCAGCAGCACAGCGGGGGGGCACGGCGGGGAGCTGTTTTTT.

The chain employs TRBV5-1 and TRBJ2-1, with 11 bases that match TRBD2. V lost 4 bases, J lost 6 bases, and 9 bases stayed unmatched. This CDR3 spans 16 amino acids. Germline-derived CDR1 and CDR2 are SGHRS and YFSETQ. CDR3 DNA: TGCGCCAGCAGCAGCCACGGGCTAGCGGGAGGCAATGAGCAGTTCTTC. It translates to CASSSHGLAGGNEQFF.

This sequence joins TRBV4-1 and TRBJ1-2, with D maybe TRBD1 (6 bases). The ends were cut back, 0 bases at V and 8 bases at J, with 22 bases in the middle. The CDR3 runs to 17 residues. CDR1 and CDR2 (germline): MGHRA, YSYEKL. This chain's CDR3 is CASSQDREQGKDSGYTF. CDR3 coding DNA: TGCGCCAGCAGCCAAGATCGGGAACAGGGCAAGGACTCGGGCTACACCTTC.

This chain joins TRBV2 and TRBJ2-1; TRBD2 agrees at 8 bases. The CDR3 runs 15 residues. Trimming took 5 bases from V and 3 from J; bases not matched to a gene: 6. Germline V gives CDR1 SNHLY, CDR2 FYNNEI. Here the CDR3 reads CASSLTGTSYNEQFF. DNA for the CDR3: TGTGCCAGCAGTTTGACCGGGACTAGCTACAATGAGCAGTTCTTC.

The CDR3 here is CASSIRDSNQPQHF. The CDR3 DNA is TGTGCCAGTAGTATCAGGGATAGCAATCAGCCCCAGCATTTT. The chain joins TRBV19 to TRBJ1-5; D is perhaps TRBD1 (5 bases). The germline gives CDR1 LNHDA, CDR2 SQIVND (reference sequence). CDR3 length equals 14 residues. Trimming stripped 3 bases from V and 0 bases from J, with 6 bases between.

J is TRBJ2-7 and V is TRBV27; TRBD1 aligns across 8 bases. The J segment lost 3 bases and the V segment lost 5 bases, leaving 6 bases of the junction unmatched. CDR1 and CDR2 (germline): MNHEY, SMNVEV (reference sequence). The CDR3 runs to 14 residues. The CDR3: CASSLDRDVYEQYF. The CDR3 coding sequence is TGTGCCAGCAGTCTGGACAGGGACGTCTACGAGCAGTACTTC.

This clone was recorded a few times. The chain recombines TRBV27 with TRBJ2-3, with D tentatively TRBD2 (6 bases). Trimming shortened V by 6 bases and J by 2 bases, and 18 bases separated the two germline ends. The CDR3 is 16 residues long. CDR1 MNHEY and CDR2 SMNVEV come from the germline V gene (reference sequence). This CDR3 is CASSGTYYTFTDTQYF. The CDR3 region has the DNA TGTGCCAGCAGCGGGACTTACTATACATTCACAGATACGCAGTATTTT.

V usage is TRBV11-1 and J usage is TRBJ2-7, with D possibly TRBD1 on 5 matching bases. V lost 2 bases to trimming and J lost 3 bases, with 14 bases between them. The germline V gene encodes CDR1 SGHAT and CDR2 FQDESV (reference sequence). This CDR3 contains 15 residues. The chain's CDR3 is CASSLRRQGNYEQYF. The CDR3, as DNA: TGTGCCAGCAGCTTACGTAGGCAGGGAAACTACGAGCAGTACTTC. Full variable domain (remainder filled in from reference TRBV11-1 and TRBJ2-7): EAEVAQSPRYKITEKSQAVAFWCDPISGHATLYWYRQILGQGPELLVQFQDESVVDDSQLPKDRFSAERLKGVDSTLKIQPAELGDSAMYLCASSLRRQGNYEQYFGPGTRLTVT.

J is TRBJ1-2 and V is TRBV4-1, with TRBD1 matching 10 bases. V lost 4 bases and J lost 2; bases outside the gene matches: 10. Germline CDR1 MGHRA, CDR2 YSYEKL. The CDR3 runs 17 residues. The CDR3 spells CASSRLKDRGTNYGYTF. The CDR3 DNA is TGCGCCAGCAGCCGGCTGAAGGACAGGGGGACCAACTATGGCTACACCTTC.

The chain employs TRBV29-1 and TRBJ2-7, with TRBD2 matching 8 bases. The trim removed 4 bases at V and 3 bases at J, leaving 5 bases unmatched. There are 13 residues in the CDR3. The germline gives CDR1 SQVTM, CDR2 ANQGSEA. This CDR3 is CSVARGGIYEQYF. In DNA, the CDR3 is TGCAGCGTTGCTCGGGGGGGAATCTACGAGCAGTACTTC.

The chain has TRBV2 and TRBJ2-3; 11 positions agree with TRBD1. Unmatched junction bases numbered 13, after V lost 8 bases and J lost 3 bases. The CDR3 has 17 amino acids. Germline values: CDR1 SNHLY, CDR2 FYNNEI. This chain's CDR3 is CASSTNAGTGGTDTQYF. CDR3 DNA sequence: TGTGCCAGCTCTACGAACGCCGGGACAGGGGGAACAGATACGCAGTATTTT. The full variable domain, its missing parts supplied by reference TRBV2 and TRBJ2-3, is EPEVTQTPSHQVTQMGQEVILRCVPISNHLYFYWYRQILGQKVEFLVSFYNNEISEKSEIFDDQFSVERPDGSNFTLKIRSTKLEDSAMYFCASSTNAGTGGTDTQYFGPGTRLTVL.

The chain has TRBV7-9 and TRBJ1-1; maybe TRBD1 (6 bases). Trimming stripped 5 bases from V and 3 bases from J, with 16 bases between. The CDR3 has 15 residues. Germline loops: CDR1 SEHNR, CDR2 FQNEAQ (reference sequence). DNA of the CDR3: TGTGCCAGCAGCCGCGGGCAGGGGAAGGACACTGAAGCTTTCTTT. Translation gives CASSRGQGKDTEAFF. Combining the CDR3 with reference TRBV7-9 and TRBJ1-1 gives the whole variable domain DTGVSQNPRHKITKRGQNVTFRCDPISEHNRLYWYRQTLGQGPEFLTYFQNEAQLEKSRLLSDRFSAERPKGSFSTLEIQRTEQGDSAMYLCASSRGQGKDTEAFFGQGTRLTVV.

The rearrangement joins TRBV5-6 to TRBJ2-3; TRBD2 is a possible D gene (6 bases). The V gene lost 0 bases and the J gene lost 0 bases, with 8 bases spanning the gap. Germline CDR1 SGHDT, CDR2 YYEEEE. This CDR3 comprises 15 residues. This CDR3 reads CASSLASGSTDTQYF. In nucleotides, the CDR3 is TGTGCCAGCAGCTTGGCGAGCGGGAGCACAGATACGCAGTATTTT.

The J gene is TRBJ2-1, the V gene TRBV19; TRBD2 is a possible D gene (6 bases). Germline CDR1 and CDR2: LNHDA and SQIVND (reference sequence). V lost 5 bases and J lost 9, with 14 bases in between. The CDR3 consists of 13 residues. The DNA of the CDR3 is TGTGCCAGTAGTTTTAGACTAGAGCTTGAGCAGTTCTTC. Translated: CASSFRLELEQFF.

The chain links TRBV9 to TRBJ2-5; 11 bases are a match to TRBD1. Germline assignment: CDR1 SGDLS and CDR2 YYNGEE. This CDR3 has 15 residues. V shed 4 bases and J 5 bases; nucleotides not matched to a gene: 7. In DNA, the CDR3 is TGTGCCAGCAGCTCGAGGACAGGGGGCGGGGAGACCCAGTACTTC. Protein product: CASSSRTGGGETQYF.

This clone was found a few times. J is TRBJ1-5 and V is TRBV2, with 7 bases lining up with TRBD1. V dropped 4 bases and J dropped 6; count of bases not matched to a gene: 9. Germline V lookup: CDR1 SNHLY, CDR2 FYNNEI. The length of the CDR3 is 15 residues. CDR3 protein: CASSAGQGVGQPQHF. As DNA, the CDR3 is TGTGCCAGCAGTGCTGGGCAGGGGGTAGGTCAGCCCCAGCATTTT.

CDR3 loop: CSVPQPGTDTQYF. The CDR3 DNA reads as TGCAGCGTTCCCCAGCCCGGGACAGATACGCAGTATTTT. The chain is built from TRBV29-1 and TRBJ2-3; D not resolved. This CDR3 is 13 amino acids long. Looked up from germline, CDR1 is SQVTM and CDR2 is ANQGSEA. Trimming cost V 5 bases and J 3 bases, with 12 bases left between them.

V usage is TRBV2 and J usage is TRBJ2-1; 15 positions match TRBD2. The CDR3 totals 19 residues. CDR1 is SNHLY and CDR2 is FYNNEI in the germline V gene. V dropped 2 bases and J dropped 1; count of bases not matched to a gene: 6. CDR3 region: CASSEWTSGRAFSYNEQFF. In DNA form, the CDR3 reads TGTGCCAGCAGTGAATGGACTAGCGGGAGGGCTTTTTCCTACAATGAGCAGTTCTTC.